The text below deals with one TCR beta chain. This entry belongs to a study of blood T cell repertoires in COVID-19. Looking at the study overall: Donors in the United States, Italy and Spain gave samples during acute or convalescent COVID-19. T cells, B-cell-depleted T cells, or PBMCs supplied cDNA or gDNA.

The V gene's germline CDR1 is LGHNA and CDR2 YSLEER. The CDR3 extends over 15 amino acids. Trimming took 0 bases from V and 4 from J, leaving 12 bases between them. Per the original methods: Quantification of nucleated cells was approximated via reference gene primer amplification. The repertoire was sequenced with immunoSEQ multiplex PCR; TCRdb's copy has only in-frame clones and lacks some. Clonal size and the V and J genes are those of that table, whereas D and trimming came from the DNA. Among approximately 230,000 clones listed, nearly 90% were seen once. Sequencing was carried out using peripheral blood. This TCR derives from a woman aged 40 to 50 who had recovered from COVID-19. The J gene is TRBJ1-2, the V gene TRBV4-3, with D uncertain. The CDR3 region has the DNA TGCGCCAGCAGCCAAGATTTCGGGGTTAGCTATGGCTACACCTTC. Translation gives CASSQDFGVSYGYTF.